This TCR beta chain was found in a study of blood T cell repertoires in COVID-19. Turning to the study itself: The United States, Italy and Spain were the sources of the acute and convalescent COVID-19 samples. The cDNA or gDNA used as material had been derived from T cells, B-cell-depleted T cells, or PBMCs.

Germline-derived CDR1 and CDR2 are MNHEY and SVGEGT. The CDR3 runs 16 residues. V gave up 6 bases and J gave up 3 bases, with 20 bases separating them. Original analysis: Amplification of reference gene primers was used by the study to estimate nucleated cell counts. The repertoire was sequenced with immunoSEQ multiplex PCR; TCRdb's copy has only in-frame clones and lacks some. Clone size and V and J calls were adopted from that table, with D and trimming inferred from the DNA. Counted here are over 300,000 clones, around 90% occurring once; the ten biggest clones make up about 7%. This receptor was obtained from a man aged 18 to 30 with active or convalescent COVID-19. The sequenced sample consisted of peripheral blood. The chain uses TRBV6-2 or TRBV6-3 and TRBJ1-1; possibly TRBD1 for D (5 bases). The CDR3, as DNA: TGTGCCAGCAGCCTGGGCGCAGGGCCTCTCTACACTGAAGCTTTCTTT. Translation: CASSLGAGPLYTEAFF.